The clone carrying this T cell receptor beta chain was counted only a few times. Its cognate antigen is unknown. The sample's time point: persistent/refractory GD, antithyroid drugs over 5 years with positive TRAb. Isolated PBMC RNA provided the starting material for the TCR library. Doctors identified Graves' disease using the American Thyroid Association guidelines. The sample comes from a study of regulatory T cells in long-lasting Graves disease. Study at large: Over-5-year antithyroid drug use with positive TSH receptor antibodies defined persistent Graves' disease in the study. Study results and limitations: Persistent patients had a count of shared public clonotypes (roughly 2,500) that exceeded that of new patients (almost 1,000).

Construction of the TCR beta libraries employed iRepertoire HTBI primers in conjunction with Arm-PCR of CDR3 regions. A single record per CDR3 protein comes from TCRdb applying MiXCR to the multiplex PCR reads. The repertoire holds fewer than 600,000 distinct CDR3 sequences, with less than 25% as singletons. This CDR3 is built from 14 residues. CDR1 is SGHTA and CDR2 is FQGNSA in the germline V gene. The origin of this receptor is a female donor with Graves disease. The chain couples TRBV7-2 to TRBJ2-4; 16 bases agree with TRBD2. The J call may be wrong; the DNA end is better matched by TRBJ2-1. The starting material was peripheral blood mononuclear cells (PBMCs), obtained when the disease was refractory, from a patient treated with antithyroid drugs. The chain's CDR3 is CASSWGLAGGEQFF. CDR3 in DNA: TGTGCCAGCAGCTGGGGACTAGCGGGAGGGGAGCAGTTCTTC.